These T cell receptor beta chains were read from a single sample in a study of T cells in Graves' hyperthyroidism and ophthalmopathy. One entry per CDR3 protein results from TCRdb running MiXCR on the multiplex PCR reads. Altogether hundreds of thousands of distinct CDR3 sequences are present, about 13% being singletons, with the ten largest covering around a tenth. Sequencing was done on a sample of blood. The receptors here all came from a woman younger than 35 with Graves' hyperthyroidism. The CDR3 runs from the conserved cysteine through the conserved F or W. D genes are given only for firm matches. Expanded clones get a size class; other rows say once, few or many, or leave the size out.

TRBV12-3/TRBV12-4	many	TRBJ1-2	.	CASSSLGQSGYTF	TGTGCCAGCAGTTCTTTGGGCCAGTCCGGCTACACCTTC
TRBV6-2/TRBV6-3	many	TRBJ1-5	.	CASSYYVGSNQPQHF	TGTGCCAGCAGTTACTATGTGGGTAGCAATCAGCCCCAGCATTTT
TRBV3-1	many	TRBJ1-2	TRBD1	CASSQRGQGANYGYTF	TGTGCCAGCAGCCAGAGAGGACAGGGTGCTAACTATGGCTACACCTTC
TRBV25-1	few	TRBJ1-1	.	CASSGTEFWGRGTEAFF	TGTGCCAGCAGTGGCACCGAATTTTGGGGTCGAGGGACTGAAGCTTTCTTT
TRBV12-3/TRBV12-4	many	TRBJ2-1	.	CASSLGVAGTYNEQFF	TGTGCCAGCAGTTTAGGGGTGGCGGGAACCTACAATGAGCAGTTCTTC
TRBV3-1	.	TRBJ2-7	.	CASGEAYEQYF	TGTGCCAGCGGGGAAGCCTACGAGCAGTACTTC
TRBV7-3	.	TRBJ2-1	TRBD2	CASSLNGLGAGNEQFF	TGTGCCAGCAGCTTAAATGGACTAGGAGCGGGGAATGAGCAGTTCTTC
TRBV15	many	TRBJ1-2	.	CATSRDRVAGPHGYTF	TGTGCCACCAGCAGAGATCGCGTAGCAGGACCACATGGCTACACCTTC
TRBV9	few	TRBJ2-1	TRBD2	CASEKGGGTSVSSYNEQFF	TGTGCCAGCGAGAAAGGGGGTGGGACTAGCGTTAGCTCCTACAATGAGCAGTTCTTC
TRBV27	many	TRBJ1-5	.	CASSLYRALQPQHF	TGTGCCAGCAGTTTATATCGGGCTTTGCAGCCCCAGCATTTT
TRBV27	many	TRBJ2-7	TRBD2	CASRPPGASGGATYEQYF	TGTGCCAGCAGGCCGCCCGGGGCTAGCGGGGGGGCTACCTACGAGCAGTACTTC
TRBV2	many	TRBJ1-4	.	CASRLTGSANEKLFF	TGTGCCAGCAGACTCACAGGGTCAGCTAATGAAAAACTGTTTTTT
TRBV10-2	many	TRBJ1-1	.	CASSRRSTEAFF	TGCGCCAGCAGCCGACGCAGCACTGAAGCTTTCTTT
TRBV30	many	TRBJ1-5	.	CAWSVQGGRNQPQHF	TGTGCCTGGAGTGTACAGGGAGGAAGAAATCAGCCCCAGCATTTT
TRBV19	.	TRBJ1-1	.	CASSTSRASMNTEAFF	TGTGCCAGTAGTACCTCCCGGGCGTCCATGAACACTGAAGCTTTCTTT
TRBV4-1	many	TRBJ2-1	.	CASSQAAIYNEQFF	TGCGCCAGCAGCCAAGCAGCGATATACAATGAGCAGTTCTTC
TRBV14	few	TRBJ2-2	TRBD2	CASSPWEGTLGGELFF	TGTGCCAGCAGCCCGTGGGAGGGGACGCTCGGCGGGGAGCTGTTTTTT
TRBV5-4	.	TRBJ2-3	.	CASSPDSEADTQYF	TGTGCCAGCAGCCCCGACAGCGAGGCAGATACGCAGTATTTT
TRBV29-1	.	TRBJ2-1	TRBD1	CSAGQGTSYNEQFF	TGCAGCGCCGGACAGGGCACCTCCTACAATGAGCAGTTCTTC
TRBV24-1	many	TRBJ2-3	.	CATSPHPQELTDTQYF	TGTGCCACCAGTCCCCACCCACAGGAGCTTACAGATACGCAGTATTTT
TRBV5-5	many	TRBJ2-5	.	CASSLGQDGETQYF	TGTGCCAGCAGCCTAGGCCAGGACGGGGAGACCCAGTACTTC
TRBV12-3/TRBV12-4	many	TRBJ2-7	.	CASKFRLGQISYEQYF	TGTGCCAGCAAATTCAGGCTAGGACAGATCTCCTACGAGCAGTACTTC
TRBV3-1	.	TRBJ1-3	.	CASSQGAIRRFTGNTIYF	TGTGCCAGCAGCCAAGGAGCCATCAGAAGGTTCACCGGAAACACCATATATTTT
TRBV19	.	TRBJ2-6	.	CASSIEGTTGSGANVLTF	TGTGCCAGTAGTATAGAAGGGACCACCGGCTCTGGGGCCAACGTCCTGACTTTC
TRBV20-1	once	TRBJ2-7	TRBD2	CSARTGGHPDEQYF	TGCAGTGCTAGGACGGGAGGCCACCCCGACGAGCAGTACTTC
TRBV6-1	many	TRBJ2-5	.	CASSSGDSQETQYF	TGTGCCAGCAGTAGTGGCGACAGCCAAGAGACCCAGTACTTC
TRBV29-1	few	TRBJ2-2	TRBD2	CSVELREGRAGELFF	TGCAGCGTTGAATTGCGGGAGGGCCGAGCCGGGGAGCTGTTTTTT
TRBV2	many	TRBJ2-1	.	CASNNEQFF	TGTGCCAGCAACAATGAGCAGTTCTTC
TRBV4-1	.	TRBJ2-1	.	CASSQDQLEQWGANNEQFF	TGCGCCAGCAGCCAAGATCAGCTGGAACAGTGGGGAGCCAACAATGAGCAGTTCTTC
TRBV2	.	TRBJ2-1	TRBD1	CASRHGQGKISYNEQFF	TGTGCCAGCAGACACGGACAGGGTAAAATCTCCTACAATGAGCAGTTCTTC
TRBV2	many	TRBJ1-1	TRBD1	CASSDGTGTEAFF	TGTGCCAGCAGTGATGGGACAGGGACGGAAGCTTTCTTT
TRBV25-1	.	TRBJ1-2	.	CASSEFKSPRGYTF	TGTGCCAGCAGTGAATTCAAATCCCCCCGGGGCTACACCTTC
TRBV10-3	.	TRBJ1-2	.	CAIRDISDYGYTF	TGTGCCATCAGGGATATTTCGGATTATGGCTACACCTTC
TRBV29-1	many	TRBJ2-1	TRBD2	CSALPSGRAINEQFF	TGCAGCGCCCTACCTAGCGGGAGGGCCATCAATGAGCAGTTCTTC
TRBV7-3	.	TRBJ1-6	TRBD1	CASSLRAPGQGNSPLHF	TGTGCCAGCAGCCTTAGGGCGCCGGGACAGGGGAATTCACCCCTCCACTTT
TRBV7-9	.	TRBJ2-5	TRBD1	CASSIPGTGEETQYF	TGTGCCAGCAGCATCCCCGGGACAGGGGAAGAGACCCAGTACTTC
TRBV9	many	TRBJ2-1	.	CASSVGRLGQFSMSSYNEQFF	TGTGCCAGCAGCGTAGGTAGGTTGGGCCAGTTCTCGATGAGCTCCTACAATGAGCAGTTCTTC
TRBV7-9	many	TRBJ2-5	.	CASSLGGSQQETQYF	TGTGCCAGCAGCTTAGGAGGGTCGCAACAAGAGACCCAGTACTTC
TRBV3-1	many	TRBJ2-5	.	CASSHPAGVQETQYF	TGTGCCAGCAGCCATCCCGCTGGCGTACAAGAGACCCAGTACTTC
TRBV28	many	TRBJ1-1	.	CASSLVGTGNTEAFF	TGTGCCAGCAGTTTAGTTGGGACGGGGAACACTGAAGCTTTCTTT
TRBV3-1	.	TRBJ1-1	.	CASSQERFGREAFF	TGTGCCAGCAGCCAAGAGAGGTTTGGTCGTGAAGCTTTCTTT
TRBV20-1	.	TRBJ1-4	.	CSARFVRATNEKLFF	TGCAGTGCTAGGTTCGTCCGAGCAACTAATGAAAAACTGTTTTTT
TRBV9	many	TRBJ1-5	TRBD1	CASSGDRGQPQHF	TGTGCCAGCAGCGGGGACAGGGGTCAGCCCCAGCATTTT
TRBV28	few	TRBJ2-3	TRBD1	CASTGQGARFNSDTQYF	TGTGCCAGCACGGGACAGGGGGCGCGGTTCAATTCAGATACGCAGTATTTT
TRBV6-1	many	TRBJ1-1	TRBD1	CASTTGGTGTPEAFF	TGTGCCAGCACCACCGGCGGGACAGGCACTCCTGAAGCTTTCTTT
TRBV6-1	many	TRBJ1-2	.	CASTFLAAQGRGYTF	TGTGCCAGCACGTTTCTGGCGGCACAGGGTAGGGGCTACACCTTC
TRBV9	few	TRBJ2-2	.	CASSALAFRTGELFF	TGTGCCAGCAGCGCCCTAGCGTTTAGGACCGGGGAGCTGTTTTTT